Listed below are T cell receptor beta chains from one sample, sequenced in a study of STAT5B mutations in CD4+ large granular lymphocyte leukemia. Measured with immunoSEQ multiplex PCR; TCRdb has only the in-frame clones, and not every one. The sample includes tens of thousands of clones, 65% to 90% of them seen just once. The source material was CD4+ T cells from blood buffy coats. The receptors here all came from a human donor in good health. The CDR3 runs from the conserved cysteine through the conserved F or W. Each record gives: clone size, J gene, D gene, V gene, CDR3 DNA, CDR3 protein. A D gene is named only where the DNA matches it firmly. Clone size is stated in some rows and not others, as once, few, many or a class when expanded.

size: once; J: TRBJ2-3; D: NA; V: TRBV18; DNA: TGTGCCAGCTCACCAGAGAGCGGTTGGGCAGGGGTCACAGATACGCAGTATTTT; CDR3: CASSPESGWAGVTDTQYF
size: once; J: TRBJ2-7; D: NA; V: TRBV5-1; DNA: TGCGCCAGCAGCCAAGACAGCACCTACGAGCAGTACTTC; CDR3: CASSQDSTYEQYF
size: NA; J: TRBJ2-3; D: NA; V: TRBV5-8; DNA: TGTGCCAGCAGCTTGGAAGCGAGTAGCACAGATACGCAGTATTTT; CDR3: CASSLEASSTDTQYF
size: NA; J: TRBJ1-4; D: NA; V: TRBV25-1; DNA: TGTGCCAGCAGCCGGGCACCTGAAAAACTGTTTTTT; CDR3: CASSRAPEKLFF
size: NA; J: TRBJ2-5; D: TRBD2; V: TRBV2; DNA: TGTGCCACGGAAAAACTAGCGGGGGAGACCCAGTACTTC; CDR3: CATEKLAGETQYF
size: NA; J: TRBJ2-1; D: TRBD2; V: TRBV28; DNA: TGTGCCAGCATCCCAAAAGTTACTAGCGGTAATAACAATGAGCAGTTCTTC; CDR3: CASIPKVTSGNNNEQFF
size: once; J: TRBJ2-3; D: NA; V: TRBV18; DNA: TGTGCCAGCTCACCACCGAGTGTCCCTAGCACAGATACGCAGTATTTT; CDR3: CASSPPSVPSTDTQYF
size: NA; J: TRBJ1-4; D: NA; V: TRBV18; DNA: TGTGCCAGCTCACCACCGGAGGGAATTGGGAGGAAACTGTTTTTT; CDR3: CASSPPEGIGRKLFF
size: NA; J: TRBJ1-2; D: NA; V: TRBV18; DNA: TGTGCCAGCTCAATGAATCCTAACTATGGCTACACCTTC; CDR3: CASSMNPNYGYTF
size: NA; J: TRBJ2-2; D: NA; V: TRBV2; DNA: TGTGCCAGCAGCGTTGAGGGGGTTCCGGGCACCGGGGAGCTGTTTTTT; CDR3: CASSVEGVPGTGELFF
size: NA; J: TRBJ2-7; D: TRBD1; V: TRBV9; DNA: TGTGCCAGCAGCGTAGACAAAACAGGGGGCTACGAGCAGTACTTC; CDR3: CASSVDKTGGYEQYF
size: once; J: TRBJ2-3; D: TRBD2; V: TRBV7-8; DNA: TGTGCCAGCAGCCCGAGGACTAGCGGGGGGTGGTCAGATACGCAGTATTTT; CDR3: CASSPRTSGGWSDTQYF
size: once; J: TRBJ1-1; D: NA; V: TRBV5-1; DNA: TGCGCCAGCAGCATAGACACTGAAGCTTTCTTT; CDR3: CASSIDTEAFF
size: NA; J: TRBJ1-1; D: NA; V: TRBV11-3; DNA: TGTGCCAGCACCGGGGTTCTCATGAACACTGAAGCTTTCTTT; CDR3: CASTGVLMNTEAFF
size: NA; J: TRBJ1-1; D: TRBD1; V: TRBV6-5; DNA: TGTGCCAGCAGTTCCGACAGGGGGCGCGTTGCTTTCTTT; CDR3: CASSSDRGRVAFF
size: few; J: TRBJ2-7; D: NA; V: TRBV29-1; DNA: TGCAGCGTCCAGGACAAGAACTCCTACGAGCAGTACTTC; CDR3: CSVQDKNSYEQYF
size: NA; J: TRBJ1-2; D: NA; V: TRBV19; DNA: TGTGCCAGTAGCCTCCCGGGCGCCGACTTTTATGGCTACACCTTC; CDR3: CASSLPGADFYGYTF
size: NA; J: TRBJ2-2; D: NA; V: TRBV7-3; DNA: TGTGCCAGCAGCTTAGAGGAAACCGGGGAGCTGTTTTTT; CDR3: CASSLEETGELFF
size: NA; J: TRBJ2-3; D: TRBD2; V: TRBV11-2; DNA: TGTGCCAGCAGTCCGGGACTAGCGGGGAGCACAGATACGCAGTATTTT; CDR3: CASSPGLAGSTDTQYF
size: NA; J: TRBJ1-1; D: NA; V: TRBV7-2; DNA: TGTGCCAGCAGCTTAGGCTGGACTGAAGCTTTCTTT; CDR3: CASSLGWTEAFF
size: NA; J: TRBJ2-5; D: TRBD2; V: TRBV28; DNA: TGTGCCAGCAGTTTCGGGGGACTAGCGGGGATGGGTGAGACCCAGTACTTC; CDR3: CASSFGGLAGMGETQYF
size: NA; J: TRBJ1-3; D: NA; V: TRBV6-6; DNA: TGTGCTTCCTCGCGGGGGCAAGGAAACACCATATATTTT; CDR3: CASSRGQGNTIYF
size: NA; J: TRBJ2-5; D: NA; V: TRBV9; DNA: TGTGCCAGCAGCGTAACGTCACAAGAGACCCAGTACTTC; CDR3: CASSVTSQETQYF
size: NA; J: TRBJ2-1; D: NA; V: TRBV7-9; DNA: TGTGCCAGCAGCTTAGAGGGTAACAATGAGCAGTTCTTC; CDR3: CASSLEGNNEQFF
size: NA; J: TRBJ2-1; D: TRBD2; V: TRBV19; DNA: TGTGCCAGTAGTCTGGGACTAGCGGGAGCCCCAAGCTCCTACAATGAGCAGTTCTTC; CDR3: CASSLGLAGAPSSYNEQFF
size: NA; J: TRBJ2-7; D: NA; V: TRBV19; DNA: TGTGCCAGTAGTACGCAATGGACACCTACCTACGAGCAGTACTTC; CDR3: CASSTQWTPTYEQYF
size: NA; J: TRBJ1-1; D: TRBD1; V: TRBV18; DNA: TGTGCCAGCTCACCGGGACAGGGGGCGAACACTGAAGCTTTCTTT; CDR3: CASSPGQGANTEAFF
size: NA; J: TRBJ2-1; D: NA; V: TRBV19; DNA: TGTGCCAGTAGTATCATACCAGGGAGCTCCTACAATGAGCAGTTCTTC; CDR3: CASSIIPGSSYNEQFF
size: NA; J: TRBJ2-5; D: TRBD2; V: TRBV11-3; DNA: TGTGCCAGCAGCCGGACTAGCGGGGACTTCCTTGTGAGTCAAGAGACCCAGTACTTC; CDR3: CASSRTSGDFLVSQETQYF